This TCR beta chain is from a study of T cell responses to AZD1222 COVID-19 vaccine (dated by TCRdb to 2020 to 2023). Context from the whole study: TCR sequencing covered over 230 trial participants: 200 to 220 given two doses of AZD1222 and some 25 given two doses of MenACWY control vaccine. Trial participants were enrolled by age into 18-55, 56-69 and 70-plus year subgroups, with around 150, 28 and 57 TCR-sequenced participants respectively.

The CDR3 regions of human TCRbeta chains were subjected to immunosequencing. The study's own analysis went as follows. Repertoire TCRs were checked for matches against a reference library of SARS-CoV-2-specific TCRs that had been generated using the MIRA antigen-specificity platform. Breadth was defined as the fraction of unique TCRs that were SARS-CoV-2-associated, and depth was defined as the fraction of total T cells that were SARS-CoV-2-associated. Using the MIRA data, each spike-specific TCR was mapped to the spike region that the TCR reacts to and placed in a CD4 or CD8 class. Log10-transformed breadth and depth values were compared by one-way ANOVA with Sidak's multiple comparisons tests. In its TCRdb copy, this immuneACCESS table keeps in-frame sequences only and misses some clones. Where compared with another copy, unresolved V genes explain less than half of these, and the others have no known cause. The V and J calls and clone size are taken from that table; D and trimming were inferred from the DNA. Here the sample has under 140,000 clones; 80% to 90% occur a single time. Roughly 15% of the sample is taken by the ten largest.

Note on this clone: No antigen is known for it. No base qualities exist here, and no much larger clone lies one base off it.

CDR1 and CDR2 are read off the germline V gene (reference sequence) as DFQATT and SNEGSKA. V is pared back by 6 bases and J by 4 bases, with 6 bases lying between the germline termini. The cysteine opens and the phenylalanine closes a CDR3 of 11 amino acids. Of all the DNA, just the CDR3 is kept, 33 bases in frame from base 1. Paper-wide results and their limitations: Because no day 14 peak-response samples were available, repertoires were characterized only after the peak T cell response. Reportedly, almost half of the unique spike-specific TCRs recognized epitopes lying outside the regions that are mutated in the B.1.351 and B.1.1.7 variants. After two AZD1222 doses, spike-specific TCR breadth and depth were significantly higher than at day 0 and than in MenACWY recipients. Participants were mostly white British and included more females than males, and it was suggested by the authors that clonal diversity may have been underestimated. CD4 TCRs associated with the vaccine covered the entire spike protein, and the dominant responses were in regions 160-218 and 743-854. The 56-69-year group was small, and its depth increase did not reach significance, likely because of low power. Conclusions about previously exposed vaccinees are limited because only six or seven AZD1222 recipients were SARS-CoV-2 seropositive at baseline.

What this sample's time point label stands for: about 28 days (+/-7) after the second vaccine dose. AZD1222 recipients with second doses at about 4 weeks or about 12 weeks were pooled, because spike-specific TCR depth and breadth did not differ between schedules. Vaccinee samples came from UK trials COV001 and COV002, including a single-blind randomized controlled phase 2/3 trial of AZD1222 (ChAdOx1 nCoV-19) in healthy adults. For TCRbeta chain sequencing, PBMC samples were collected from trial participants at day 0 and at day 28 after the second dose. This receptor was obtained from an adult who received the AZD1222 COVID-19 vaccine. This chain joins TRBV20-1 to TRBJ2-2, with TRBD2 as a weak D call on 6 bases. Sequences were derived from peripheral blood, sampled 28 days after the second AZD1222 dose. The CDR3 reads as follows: CSAGLTGELFF. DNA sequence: TGCAGTGCGGGACTCACCGGGGAGCTGTTTTTT.